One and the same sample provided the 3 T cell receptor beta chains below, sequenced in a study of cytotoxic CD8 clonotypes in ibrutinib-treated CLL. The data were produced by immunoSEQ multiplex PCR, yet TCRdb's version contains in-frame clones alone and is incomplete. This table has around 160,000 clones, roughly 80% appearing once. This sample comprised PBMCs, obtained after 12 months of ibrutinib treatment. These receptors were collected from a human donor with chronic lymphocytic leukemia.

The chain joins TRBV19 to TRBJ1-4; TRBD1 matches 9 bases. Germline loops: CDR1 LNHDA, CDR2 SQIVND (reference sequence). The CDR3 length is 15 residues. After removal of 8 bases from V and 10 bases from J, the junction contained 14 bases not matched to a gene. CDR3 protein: CASAGTTGGESKLFF. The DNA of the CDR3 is TGTGCCAGTGCCGGAACCACAGGGGGCGAATCAAAACTGTTTTTT.

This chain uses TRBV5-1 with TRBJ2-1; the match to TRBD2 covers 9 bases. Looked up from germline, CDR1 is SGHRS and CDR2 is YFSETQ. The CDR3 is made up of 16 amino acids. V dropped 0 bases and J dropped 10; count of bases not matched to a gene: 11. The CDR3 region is CASSLVMAGGHYEQFF. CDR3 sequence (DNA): TGCGCCAGCAGCTTGGTTATGGCGGGGGGGCATTACGAGCAGTTCTTC.

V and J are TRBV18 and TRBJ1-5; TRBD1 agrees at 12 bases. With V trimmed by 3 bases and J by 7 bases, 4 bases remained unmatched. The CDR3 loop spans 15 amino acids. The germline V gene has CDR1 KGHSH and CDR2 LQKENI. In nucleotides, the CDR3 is TGTGCCAGCTCACCGGGGACAGGGGGCAGCCAGCCCCAGCATTTT. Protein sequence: CASSPGTGGSQPQHF.